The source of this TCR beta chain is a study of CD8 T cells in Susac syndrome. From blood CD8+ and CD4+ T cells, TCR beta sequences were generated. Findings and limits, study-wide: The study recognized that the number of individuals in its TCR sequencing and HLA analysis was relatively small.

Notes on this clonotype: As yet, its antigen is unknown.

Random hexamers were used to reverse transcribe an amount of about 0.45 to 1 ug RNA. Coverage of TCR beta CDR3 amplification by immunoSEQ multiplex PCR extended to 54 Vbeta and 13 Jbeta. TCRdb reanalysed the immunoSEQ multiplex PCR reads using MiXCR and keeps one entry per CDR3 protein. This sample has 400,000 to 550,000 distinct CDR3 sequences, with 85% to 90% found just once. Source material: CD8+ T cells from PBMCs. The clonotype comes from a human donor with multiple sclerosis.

Written as DNA, the CDR3 is TGTGCCAGCAGTCCCGGGACAGTGGGACGAGAGACCCAGTACTTC. Encoded protein: CASSPGTVGRETQYF. The chain is built from TRBV27 and TRBJ2-5; 7 positions match TRBD1. The CDR3 has 15 amino acids. V dropped 5 bases and J dropped 4; count of bases not matched to a gene: 10. Germline CDR1 MNHEY, CDR2 SMNVEV (reference sequence).